The clone carrying this T cell receptor (beta chain) was seen once. Its antigen is currently unknown. These data come from a study of shared clonotypes between healthy human individuals. Study observations and caveats: Of the naive CD4 clonotypes, around 4.7% were shared across several donors.

Here immunoSEQ multiplex PCR was the method, and the copy in TCRdb shows in-frame clones only, minus some. The repertoire holds over 2,000,000 clones, with around 95% as singletons. CD8 cells regarded as naive lacked CD45RO, were positively chosen for CCR7, and omitted terminally differentiated effector memory CD45RA+ cells. With 1 base removed from V and 5 bases from J, the gap between germline ends came to 12 bases. This CDR3 comprises 14 residues. Germline assignment: CDR1 SGHRS and CDR2 YFSETQ. The source of this sequence is a man in his late teens or twenties in good health. Some clones in this sample may be carry-over from other donors' samples. The genes are TRBV5-1 and TRBJ2-5, with a weak D call TRBD2 (5 bases). Sequenced input: naive CD8+ T cells from PBMCs. The CDR3 bases are TGCGCCAGCAGCTTGTCACTAGATGGTGAGACCCAGTACTTC. It codes for CASSLSLDGETQYF.